A single sample is the source of the 5 T cell receptor beta chains below, sequenced in a study of cytomegalovirus exposure and HLA in healthy donors. PCR primers comprised 60 Vbeta and 13 Jbeta primers. Generated by immunoSEQ multiplex PCR, the TCRdb table keeps only in-frame clones and is missing some. The table includes under 200,000 clones, around 77% detected once. Sample: PBMCs. Source of these receptors: a woman aged 45-60 years in good health and CMV-seropositive.

The chain uses TRBV19 and TRBJ2-1; no definite D call. The germline CDR1 and CDR2 sequences are LNHDA and SQIVND (reference sequence). The CDR3 has 14 residues. The germline V and J ends were trimmed by 7 bases and 5 bases, with 15 bases remaining between them. The CDR3 loop is CASTRVGINNEQFF. CDR3 nucleotide sequence: TGTGCCAGTACCCGGGTAGGTATAAACAATGAGCAGTTCTTC.

This clone was observed a single time. The genes are TRBV4-3 and TRBJ2-3; 11 bases are a match to TRBD2. The junction had 13 bases not matched to a gene; V was cut back by 0 bases and J by 2 bases. Germline CDR1 LGHNA, CDR2 YSLEER. The CDR3 is 20 residues long. CDR3 region: CASSQDQGRTSGPPTDTQYF. DNA of the CDR3: TGCGCCAGCAGCCAAGATCAGGGACGGACTAGCGGGCCCCCCACAGATACGCAGTATTTT.

The chain joins TRBV9 to TRBJ2-7; D is ambiguous. Germline-derived CDR1 and CDR2 are SGDLS and YYNGEE. The CDR3 spans 13 residues. With 4 bases removed from V and 5 bases from J, the gap between germline ends came to 13 bases. The CDR3 spells CASSPGGANEQYF. Here the CDR3 DNA reads TGTGCCAGCAGCCCCGGCGGCGCGAACGAGCAGTACTTC.

The gene calls are TRBV6-1 and TRBJ1-2, with TRBD1 matching 8 bases. The V gene end was trimmed by 1 base and the J gene end by 4 bases; junction bases not matched to a gene: 5. Per germline, CDR1 MNHNS and CDR2 SASEGT. This CDR3 has 15 residues. The CDR3: CASSEGAGGGYGYTF. DNA for the CDR3: TGTGCCAGCAGTGAAGGGGCAGGGGGCGGCTATGGCTACACCTTC.

The V call is TRBV7-9, the J call TRBJ1-2; 9 bases match TRBD1. The V gene's germline CDR1 is SEHNR and CDR2 FQNEAQ (reference sequence). There are 16 residues in the CDR3. V was pared by 6 bases and J by 4 bases, with 12 bases of the junction left unmatched. The CDR3 protein is CASSSGQGVKRYGYTF. CDR3 DNA sequence: TGTGCCAGCAGTTCGGGACAGGGAGTCAAGCGCTATGGCTACACCTTC.